This T cell receptor beta chain appears in the sequencing data of a study of technical replicates of blood from several donors. TCRdb's table, derived via immunoSEQ multiplex PCR, lists solely in-frame clones and lacks some. Of about 81,000 clones listed, roughly 96% were seen once; the top ten hold around 0.2%. The TCR sequence derives from a human donor in good health. The specimen sequenced was T cells isolated from PBMCs.

The CDR3 DNA reads TGTGCCACCCTGAGGGCCAGGGGAGAGACCCAGTACTTC. The encoded protein is CATLRARGETQYF. The J gene is TRBJ2-5, the V gene TRBV6-8; TRBD1 is a possible D gene (6 bases). CDR3 size: 13 residues. Deletions cut 10 bases from V and 4 bases from J, with 16 bases between. The germline gives CDR1 MNHGY, CDR2 SAAAGT.